Presented here are 32 T cell receptor beta chains from one specimen sequenced in a study of OX40 agonist ivuxolimab in advanced cancers. Sequenced by immunoSEQ multiplex PCR; TCRdb stores in-frame clones only, minus some. The table shows fewer than 35,000 clones, with approximately 90% occurring only once. The specimen was CD4+ or CD8+ T cells sorted from blood, collected in a trial of the OX40 agonist ivuxolimab. Receptors were obtained from an adult with an advanced solid tumor such as melanoma, head and neck, liver or kidney cancer.

V and J are TRBV15 and TRBJ2-2, with D unclear. V lost 0 bases, J lost 6 bases, and 14 bases lay in between. Germline assignment: CDR1 LNHNV and CDR2 YYDKDF (reference sequence). This CDR3 region has 16 residues. CDR3 loop: CATSRDSGGLAGELFF. In DNA, the CDR3 is TGTGCCACCAGCAGAGATTCGGGCGGTCTAGCCGGGGAGCTGTTTTTT.

The rearrangement joins TRBV11-2 to TRBJ2-5; 8 bases are a match to TRBD1. The DNA end lines up better with TRBJ2-7; the J call may be wrong. Germline V lookup: CDR1 SGHAT, CDR2 FQNNGV. The CDR3 is 15 residues long. Written as DNA, the CDR3 is TGTGCCAGCAGCTTAGACCAGGGGGCGTATGACGAGCAGTACTTC. Its translation: CASSLDQGAYDEQYF.

V gene TRBV11-2 combines with J gene TRBJ2-2; no definite D call. The CDR3 is 14 amino acids. V lost 1 base to trimming and J lost 2 bases, with 5 bases between them. CDR1 and CDR2 (germline): SGHAT, FQNNGV. CDR3 nucleotides: TGTGCCAGCAGCTTAGGGGCAAACACCGGGGAGCTGTTTTTT. Amino acid sequence: CASSLGANTGELFF.

This chain links TRBV9 with TRBJ1-4, with D unclear. Between the trimmed V and J ends, which lost 0 bases and 4 bases, there was a span of 7 bases. The CDR3 is 14 residues long. Looked up from germline, CDR1 is SGDLS and CDR2 is YYNGEE. CDR3 sequence: CASSVGTVNEKLFF. The DNA of the CDR3 is TGTGCCAGCAGCGTAGGTACAGTTAATGAAAAACTGTTTTTT.

The chain links TRBV28 to TRBJ1-1; a weak D match, TRBD1 (5 bases). The CDR3 covers 19 residues. V was cut by 6 bases and J by 0 bases, with 26 bases left in between. The germline CDR1 and CDR2 sequences are MDHEN and SYDVKM. CDR3 in DNA: TGTGCCAGCAGACATAAACCTGGTGCGACAGATGGGTTGAACACTGAAGCTTTCTTT. As protein: CASRHKPGATDGLNTEAFF.

This chain links TRBV14 with TRBJ1-1; D uncertain. The CDR3 contains 15 residues. In germline, CDR1 is SGHDN, CDR2 FVKESK. V dropped 3 bases and J dropped 7 bases, with 18 bases sitting between them. The chain's CDR3 is CASSQYPGRTLEAFF. CDR3 DNA sequence: TGTGCCAGCAGCCAGTATCCGGGGAGGACCCTTGAAGCTTTCTTT. The whole variable domain, filled in from reference TRBV14 and TRBJ1-1, reads EAGVTQFPSHSVIEKGQTVTLRCDPISGHDNLYWYRRVMGKEIKFLLHFVKESKQDESGMPNNRFLAERTGGTYSTLKVQPAELEDSGVYFCASSQYPGRTLEAFFGQGTRLTVV.

The chain carries TRBV11-2 and TRBJ2-2; no reliable D call. V was pared by 5 bases and J by 0 bases, with 16 bases between. From germline, CDR1 is SGHAT and CDR2 FQNNGV. CDR3 length equals 17 residues. The CDR3 region is CASSPFHGSANTGELFF. The CDR3 region has the DNA TGTGCCAGCAGCCCGTTCCACGGCAGCGCGAACACCGGGGAGCTGTTTTTT.

The rearrangement links TRBV30 to TRBJ2-7, with TRBD2 identical over 11 bases. The V and J ends lost 3 bases and 0 bases, in that order; junction bases with no gene match: 1. Germline CDR1 reads GTSNPN; CDR2 reads SVGIG (reference sequence). The CDR3 runs to 14 residues. CDR3 sequence: CAWRLAGGSYEQYF. As DNA, the CDR3 is TGTGCCTGGAGGCTAGCGGGAGGCTCCTACGAGCAGTACTTC.

This clone appeared a few times. The chain employs TRBV5-6 and TRBJ2-7, with 9 positions matching TRBD2. Germline V lookup: CDR1 SGHDT, CDR2 YYEEEE. V dropped 1 base and J dropped 3; count of bases not matched to a gene: 2. The CDR3 has 14 amino acids. The CDR3 nucleotides are TGTGCCAGCAGCTTGACAGCGGGGGGCTACGAGCAGTACTTC. Its translation is CASSLTAGGYEQYF.

This clone was counted between two and nine times. The rearrangement uses TRBV5-6 and TRBJ2-3; D call uncertain. This CDR3 has 16 residues. V was clipped by 0 bases and J by 0 bases, with 11 bases between them. The V gene's germline CDR1 is SGHDT and CDR2 YYEEEE. The CDR3 nucleotides read TGTGCCAGCAGCTTGGCCTGGGTAGAAAGCACAGATACGCAGTATTTT. It codes for CASSLAWVESTDTQYF.

The rearrangement uses TRBV9 and TRBJ1-2, with 8 bases aligning to TRBD1. Unmatched junction bases numbered 4, after V lost 2 bases and J lost 7 bases. In germline, CDR1 is SGDLS, CDR2 YYNGEE. This CDR3 contains 13 residues. The CDR3 protein is CASSVLQGGGYTF. CDR3 coding DNA: TGTGCCAGCAGCGTGTTACAGGGGGGTGGCTACACCTTC.

V is TRBV7-8 and J is TRBJ1-3; TRBD1 matches 10 bases. Germline V lookup: CDR1 SGHVS, CDR2 FQNEAQ. J gave up 4 bases and V 5 bases, and 5 bases lay outside the gene matches. The CDR3 consists of 15 residues. The CDR3 coding sequence is TGTGCCAGCAGCGAGGGACAGGGGTTGGGAAACACCATATATTTT. Its protein is CASSEGQGLGNTIYF.

This chain connects TRBV5-1 to TRBJ2-1, with 8 bases aligning to TRBD2. The V segment lost 7 bases and the J segment 4 bases; nucleotides outside the gene matches: 7. Germline V gives CDR1 SGHRS, CDR2 YFSETQ. This CDR3 contains 14 residues. The CDR3 DNA reads TGCGCCAGCTTAATAGCTAGCGGGTACAATGAGCAGTTCTTC. Translated: CASLIASGYNEQFF.

The V gene is TRBV15, the J gene TRBJ2-3; the match to TRBD2 covers 12 bases. There are 15 residues in the CDR3. V was pared by 5 bases and J by 2 bases, with 2 bases of the junction left unmatched. Germline CDR1 LNHNV, CDR2 YYDKDF (reference sequence). The CDR3 spells CATSGTSGPTDTQYF. CDR3 DNA: TGTGCCACCAGCGGGACTAGCGGGCCCACAGATACGCAGTATTTT.

The CDR3 region has the DNA TGTGCCAGCAGCTCCGGGACTAGCTTTCCCTACAGCTCCTACGAGCAGTACTTC. Residues: CASSSGTSFPYSSYEQYF. The rearrangement joins TRBV7-9 to TRBJ2-7, with 9 bases lining up with TRBD2. This CDR3 spans 18 amino acids. Trimming cost V 4 bases and J 0 bases; bases outside gene matches: 13. In germline, CDR1 is SEHNR, CDR2 FQNEAQ (reference sequence).

This sequence joins TRBV5-1 and TRBJ2-7, with D perhaps TRBD2 (5 bases). This CDR3 comprises 12 residues. Germline V gene sequence: CDR1 SGHRS, CDR2 YFSETQ. The ends were cut back, 0 bases at V and 7 bases at J, with 8 bases in the middle. This CDR3 is CASSLAGSEQYF. For the CDR3, the DNA is TGCGCCAGCAGCTTGGCGGGGAGTGAGCAGTACTTC.

This sequence joins TRBV4-3 and TRBJ2-7; 7 bases fit TRBD2. V lost 4 bases to trimming and J lost 6 bases; unmatched junction nucleotides: 15. This CDR3 has 16 residues. The germline gives CDR1 LGHNA, CDR2 YSLEER. The CDR3 here is CASSPREGSHPCEQYF. The CDR3 coding sequence is TGCGCCAGCAGCCCGAGGGAGGGATCCCACCCCTGCGAGCAGTACTTC.

For the CDR3, the DNA is TGTGCCAGCAGCAAACGCGGGAGTAGGTCCTACGAGCAGTACTTC. Residues: CASSKRGSRSYEQYF. The chain couples TRBV6-4 to TRBJ2-7, with 7 bases fitting TRBD2. Losses at the gene ends were 6 bases for V and 1 base for J; bases not matched to a gene: 9. The length of the CDR3 is 15 residues. Germline CDR1 and CDR2: MRHNA and SNTAGT.

Judged by abundance, this clone is medium-sized. This chain connects TRBV7-9 to TRBJ2-1; perhaps TRBD1 as D (6 bases). This CDR3 region has 17 residues. Trimming left V 1 base short and J 8 bases short, with 21 bases between. CDR1 is SEHNR and CDR2 is FQNEAQ in the germline V gene (reference sequence). The CDR3: CASSLVTWDTGRHEQFF. Written as DNA, the CDR3 is TGTGCCAGCAGCTTAGTTACGTGGGACACGGGACGGCATGAGCAGTTCTTC.

The chain combines TRBV27 with TRBJ2-7; D is unresolved. The CDR3 consists of 14 residues. CDR1 MNHEY and CDR2 SMNVEV come from the germline V gene (reference sequence). V lost 3 bases and J lost 3, with 12 bases in between. The CDR3 DNA follows: TGTGCCAGCAGTTTTGGTCCCTCGGGCTACGAGCAGTACTTC. This codes for CASSFGPSGYEQYF.

This chain connects TRBV9 to TRBJ2-7, with D perhaps matching TRBD1 (6 bases). The CDR3 extends over 14 amino acids. Between the trimmed V and J ends, which lost 3 bases and 2 bases, there was a span of 12 bases. The germline V gene has CDR1 SGDLS and CDR2 YYNGEE. The CDR3 nucleotides are TGTGCCAGCAGCGCCGGGACATTAGCCTACGAGCAGTACTTC. This gives the protein CASSAGTLAYEQYF.

The rearrangement uses TRBV7-6 and TRBJ2-5, with TRBD2 matching over 8 bases. The germline gives CDR1 SGHVS, CDR2 FNYEAQ. This CDR3 contains 15 residues. Trimming took 5 bases from V and 1 from J; bases not matched to a gene: 6. The CDR3 bases are TGTGCCAGCAGCCCCCGGGAGGGGATCCAAGAGACCCAGTACTTC. It encodes CASSPREGIQETQYF.

This chain uses TRBV5-8 with TRBJ2-5; 12 bases agree with TRBD1. After removal of 5 bases from V and 11 bases from J, the junction contained 13 bases not matched to a gene. The CDR3 extends over 15 amino acids. CDR1 and CDR2 from the germline V gene are SGHTS and YDEGEE. CDR3 residues: CASSPNRDRGPEQYF. The CDR3 DNA is TGTGCCAGCAGTCCAAACCGGGACAGGGGGCCAGAGCAGTACTTC.

The rearrangement uses TRBV5-5 and TRBJ2-1; 7 bases align to TRBD2. This CDR3 has 15 residues. The germline V gene encodes CDR1 SGHKS and CDR2 YYEKEE (reference sequence). V dropped 0 bases and J dropped 7; count of bases not matched to a gene: 7. In DNA, the CDR3 is TGTGCCAGCAGCTTGGTGCCTAGCGGAATTAATGAGCAGTTCTTC. Translating gives CASSLVPSGINEQFF.

This sequence joins TRBV11-3 and TRBJ2-3; 14 bases fit TRBD2. This CDR3 is 15 amino acids long. Trimming at V came to 5 bases and at J to 4 bases, leaving 2 bases not matched to a gene. Germline V gene sequence: CDR1 SGHNT, CDR2 YENEEA. CDR3 sequence reads: CASSRTSGRSDTQYF. In nucleotides, the CDR3 is TGTGCCAGCAGCCGGACTAGCGGGAGGTCAGATACGCAGTATTTT. Full variable domain (missing parts from reference TRBV11-3 and TRBJ2-3): EAGVVQSPRYKIIEKKQPVAFWCNPISGHNTLYWYLQNLGQGPELLIRYENEEAVDDSQLPKDRFSAERLKGVDSTLKIQPAELGDSAVYLCASSRTSGRSDTQYFGPGTRLTVL.

In this sample, this clone turned up once. V usage is TRBV7-9 and J usage is TRBJ1-1; no definite D call. Germline loops: CDR1 SEHNR, CDR2 FQNEAQ (reference sequence). This CDR3 spans 14 amino acids. Trimming shortened V by 4 bases and J by 0 bases, and 9 bases separated the two germline ends. CDR3 sequence reads: CASSSAALNTEAFF. CDR3 DNA: TGTGCCAGCAGCTCCGCGGCACTGAACACTGAAGCTTTCTTT.

This clone is labeled medium-sized. This chain links TRBV5-4 with TRBJ2-7; the D is unclear. Trimming stripped 0 bases from V and 2 bases from J, with 12 bases between. This CDR3 has 15 residues. Germline V lookup: CDR1 SGHNT, CDR2 YYREEE (reference sequence). The CDR3 DNA reads as TGTGCCAGCAGCTTGGAGTGGCAGGCCACCTACGAGCAGTACTTC. It codes for CASSLEWQATYEQYF.

CDR3 loop: CASSVEERGSNEQFF. The DNA of the CDR3 is TGTGCCAGTAGTGTTGAGGAGCGGGGATCCAATGAGCAGTTCTTC. The chain is built from TRBV19 and TRBJ2-1, with 7 bases that match TRBD2. The CDR3 is 15 amino acids. CDR1 is LNHDA and CDR2 is SQIVND in the germline V gene (reference sequence). Trimming cost V 5 bases and J 6 bases; bases outside gene matches: 10.

The chain uses TRBV7-2 and TRBJ2-1; D gene unclear. V lost 1 base, J lost 9 bases, and 22 bases lay in between. The CDR3 spans 17 residues. Per the germline V gene, CDR1 is SGHTA and CDR2 is FQGNSA. CDR3 in amino acids: CASSLGFLVVPTGEQFF. The CDR3 DNA is TGTGCCAGCAGCTTAGGATTCCTAGTTGTCCCTACTGGTGAGCAGTTCTTC.

The J gene is TRBJ1-1, the V gene TRBV7-8; D is perhaps TRBD1 (5 bases). This CDR3 is 16 amino acids long. Per the germline V gene, CDR1 is SGHVS and CDR2 is FQNEAQ. V was clipped by 5 bases and J by 2 bases, with 18 bases between them. DNA of the CDR3: TGTGCCAGCAGCGCAGGGCGGGGGTTGCCCAACACTGAAGCTTTCTTT. It is translated as CASSAGRGLPNTEAFF.

The rearrangement joins TRBV19 to TRBJ1-4; D call uncertain. Trimming stripped 6 bases from V and 3 bases from J, with 8 bases between. There are 13 residues in the CDR3. Germline V gene data show CDR1 as LNHDA and CDR2 as SQIVND (reference sequence). CDR3 sequence (DNA): TGTGCCAGTAGATCGGGGTCTAATGAAAAACTGTTTTTT. This gives the protein CASRSGSNEKLFF. Based on the CDR3 plus reference TRBV19 and TRBJ1-4, the full variable domain is DGGITQSPKYLFRKEGQNVTLSCEQNLNHDAMYWYRQDPGQGLRLIYYSQIVNDFQKGDIAEGYSVSREKKESFPLTVTSAQKNPTAFYLCASRSGSNEKLFFGSGTQLSVL.

The chain employs TRBV6-1 and TRBJ2-7; no firm D call. V gave up 0 bases and J gave up 0 bases, with 12 bases separating them. The CDR3 covers 16 residues. Germline CDR1 and CDR2: MNHNS and SASEGT. The CDR3 protein is CASSEAVMRSSYEQYF. The CDR3 DNA follows: TGTGCCAGCAGTGAAGCGGTCATGCGGAGCTCCTACGAGCAGTACTTC.